The rows below give T cell receptor beta chains drawn from one sample of a study of blood T cell repertoires in COVID-19. Assay used: immunoSEQ multiplex PCR; TCRdb lists only in-frame clones, some missing. The sample carries around 270,000 clones, 85% to 90% recorded once. Material for sequencing was peripheral blood. The receptors here all came from a man aged 25-40 years with acute or convalescent COVID-19. CDR3s include the opening cysteine and the closing phenylalanine or tryptophan. The order of the fields is J gene, D gene, V gene, clone size, CDR3 protein, CDR3 DNA. A D gene is named only where the DNA matches it firmly. Size is stated for part of the rows, as once, few or many counts, or as a class when the clone is expanded.

j_gene: TRBJ1-1
d_gene: TRBD1
v_gene: TRBV12-5
abundance: NA
CDR3aa: CASGYNSRAGTGGTEAFF
CDR3nt: TGTGCTAGTGGTTATAATTCCCGGGCCGGGACAGGTGGAACTGAAGCTTTCTTT

j_gene: TRBJ2-5
d_gene: NA
v_gene: TRBV6-2/TRBV6-3
abundance: NA
CDR3aa: CASSLASRETQYF
CDR3nt: TGTGCCAGCAGTTTAGCTAGCAGAGAGACCCAGTACTTC

j_gene: TRBJ1-4
d_gene: NA
v_gene: TRBV30
abundance: once
CDR3aa: CAWSDVRGVNEKLFF
CDR3nt: TGTGCCTGGAGCGACGTCAGGGGAGTAAATGAAAAACTGTTTTTT

j_gene: TRBJ2-7
d_gene: TRBD2
v_gene: TRBV7-9
abundance: few
CDR3aa: CASSLGLAGGGYEQYF
CDR3nt: TGTGCCAGCAGCCTCGGACTAGCGGGGGGCGGCTACGAGCAGTACTTC

j_gene: TRBJ2-1
d_gene: NA
v_gene: TRBV5-1
abundance: NA
CDR3aa: CASSLLANGAEQFF
CDR3nt: TGCGCCAGCAGCTTGTTGGCAAATGGGGCTGAGCAGTTCTTC

j_gene: TRBJ1-2
d_gene: NA
v_gene: TRBV18
abundance: NA
CDR3aa: CASSPPLVGRTLRGYTF
CDR3nt: TGTGCCAGCTCACCACCTTTAGTAGGACGGACTTTGCGGGGCTACACCTTC

j_gene: TRBJ2-2
d_gene: TRBD1
v_gene: TRBV19
abundance: NA
CDR3aa: CASSRGDRAGTGELFF
CDR3nt: TGTGCCAGTAGTAGGGGGGACAGGGCTGGCACCGGGGAGCTGTTTTTT

j_gene: TRBJ1-6
d_gene: NA
v_gene: TRBV28
abundance: NA
CDR3aa: CASSFSGGYSPLHF
CDR3nt: TGTGCCAGCAGTTTTTCGGGAGGTTATTCACCCCTCCACTTT

j_gene: TRBJ1-5
d_gene: TRBD1
v_gene: TRBV7-8
abundance: NA
CDR3aa: CASSSTDRGEAQHF
CDR3nt: TGTGCCAGCAGCTCTACCGACAGGGGGGAAGCCCAGCATTTT

j_gene: TRBJ2-3
d_gene: NA
v_gene: TRBV7-2
abundance: NA
CDR3aa: CASSPLGAFSTDTQYF
CDR3nt: TGTGCCAGCAGCCCCCTTGGGGCTTTTAGCACAGATACGCAGTATTTT

j_gene: TRBJ1-1
d_gene: NA
v_gene: TRBV12-3/TRBV12-4
abundance: NA
CDR3aa: CASSLGHRVAAFF
CDR3nt: TGTGCCAGCAGTTTAGGACACAGGGTTGCAGCTTTCTTT

j_gene: TRBJ2-1
d_gene: NA
v_gene: TRBV6-6
abundance: NA
CDR3aa: CASTPGDISLIAEQFF
CDR3nt: TGTGCCAGCACCCCCGGGGACATAAGCTTGATCGCTGAGCAGTTCTTC

j_gene: TRBJ1-5
d_gene: TRBD1
v_gene: TRBV6-6
abundance: NA
CDR3aa: CASRRQGPEDQPQHF
CDR3nt: TGTGCCAGCAGACGACAGGGCCCAGAAGATCAGCCCCAGCATTTT

j_gene: TRBJ1-2
d_gene: NA
v_gene: TRBV29-1
abundance: NA
CDR3aa: CSVETQAFRYGYTF
CDR3nt: TGCAGCGTCGAAACACAGGCTTTCAGATATGGCTACACCTTC

j_gene: TRBJ2-7
d_gene: NA
v_gene: TRBV7-2
abundance: once
CDR3aa: CASSFIRAGEQYF
CDR3nt: TGTGCCAGCAGCTTTATCAGGGCGGGAGAGCAGTACTTC

j_gene: TRBJ2-7
d_gene: TRBD2
v_gene: TRBV27
abundance: NA
CDR3aa: CASSEGLAGIYEQYF
CDR3nt: TGTGCCAGCAGTGAGGGACTAGCGGGGATCTACGAGCAGTACTTC

j_gene: TRBJ2-1
d_gene: TRBD1
v_gene: TRBV12-5
abundance: NA
CDR3aa: CASGTGQGGWNEQFF
CDR3nt: TGTGCTAGTGGGACGGGACAGGGAGGTTGGAATGAGCAGTTCTTC

j_gene: TRBJ1-6
d_gene: NA
v_gene: TRBV7-3
abundance: NA
CDR3aa: CASRAGGQGSPLHF
CDR3nt: TGTGCCAGCAGGGCAGGTGGCCAAGGTTCACCCCTCCACTTT

j_gene: TRBJ1-1
d_gene: NA
v_gene: TRBV28
abundance: few
CDR3aa: CASSLFGRYRESEAFF
CDR3nt: TGTGCCAGCAGTTTATTCGGACGTTACAGGGAATCTGAAGCTTTCTTT

j_gene: TRBJ2-1
d_gene: TRBD1
v_gene: TRBV5-1
abundance: few
CDR3aa: CASNLQGAIYNEQFF
CDR3nt: TGCGCCAGCAATTTACAGGGGGCGATCTACAATGAGCAGTTCTTC

j_gene: TRBJ1-1
d_gene: NA
v_gene: TRBV19
abundance: NA
CDR3aa: CASSIDLGEIMNTEAFF
CDR3nt: TGTGCCAGTAGTATAGATCTCGGAGAGATAATGAACACTGAAGCTTTCTTT

j_gene: TRBJ2-1
d_gene: NA
v_gene: TRBV29-1
abundance: NA
CDR3aa: CSVARGVSEQFF
CDR3nt: TGCAGCGTTGCCCGGGGAGTTAGTGAGCAGTTCTTC

j_gene: TRBJ1-2
d_gene: NA
v_gene: TRBV28
abundance: once
CDR3aa: CASSRNGQSNYGYTF
CDR3nt: TGTGCCAGCAGCCGAAACGGACAGAGTAACTATGGCTACACCTTC

j_gene: TRBJ2-2
d_gene: NA
v_gene: TRBV29-1
abundance: NA
CDR3aa: CSVERGGTTGELFF
CDR3nt: TGCAGCGTGGAGCGTGGGGGGACCACCGGGGAGCTGTTTTTT

j_gene: TRBJ2-2
d_gene: NA
v_gene: TRBV7-9
abundance: NA
CDR3aa: CASSPDYTGELFF
CDR3nt: TGTGCCAGCAGCCCCGACTACACCGGGGAGCTGTTTTTT

j_gene: TRBJ2-1
d_gene: TRBD2
v_gene: TRBV7-9
abundance: NA
CDR3aa: CASSWAKVAGGGGEQFF
CDR3nt: TGTGCCAGCAGCTGGGCTAAGGTAGCGGGAGGGGGAGGTGAGCAGTTCTTC

j_gene: TRBJ1-6
d_gene: NA
v_gene: TRBV28
abundance: NA
CDR3aa: CASSFLTREGSPLHF
CDR3nt: TGTGCCAGCAGTTTTTTAACACGGGAAGGATCACCCCTCCACTTT

j_gene: TRBJ1-2
d_gene: TRBD1
v_gene: TRBV4-1
abundance: once
CDR3aa: CASSPFGRGHGYTF
CDR3nt: TGCGCCAGCAGCCCCTTTGGCAGGGGGCATGGCTACACCTTC

j_gene: TRBJ1-5
d_gene: NA
v_gene: TRBV2
abundance: NA
CDR3aa: CATSTDSNQPQHF
CDR3nt: TGTGCCACCTCGACAGATAGCAATCAGCCCCAGCATTTT

j_gene: TRBJ2-7
d_gene: NA
v_gene: TRBV6-5
abundance: NA
CDR3aa: CASSPGTASSYEQYF
CDR3nt: TGTGCCAGCAGTCCCGGGACTGCAAGCTCCTACGAGCAGTACTTC

j_gene: TRBJ1-3
d_gene: NA
v_gene: TRBV5-1
abundance: few
CDR3aa: CASSFSGTTISSGNTIYF
CDR3nt: TGCGCCAGCAGCTTTTCAGGGACTACTATAAGCTCTGGAAACACCATATATTTT

j_gene: TRBJ2-3
d_gene: NA
v_gene: TRBV5-1
abundance: NA
CDR3aa: CASSPGRGKRTDTQYF
CDR3nt: TGCGCCAGCAGCCCGGGGCGGGGAAAACGCACAGATACGCAGTATTTT

j_gene: TRBJ2-4
d_gene: TRBD2
v_gene: TRBV28
abundance: once
CDR3aa: CASSLIVSGTSKNIQYF
CDR3nt: TGTGCCAGCAGTTTAATCGTAAGTGGGACTAGCAAAAACATTCAGTACTTC

j_gene: TRBJ2-3
d_gene: TRBD2
v_gene: TRBV19
abundance: NA
CDR3aa: CASSAGTSGFPDTQYF
CDR3nt: TGTGCCAGTAGTGCTGGGACTAGCGGGTTCCCAGATACGCAGTATTTT

j_gene: TRBJ2-7
d_gene: NA
v_gene: TRBV6-1
abundance: NA
CDR3aa: CASSEASNRGQYF
CDR3nt: TGTGCCAGCAGTGAAGCAAGTAATAGGGGGCAGTACTTC